The clone carrying this T cell receptor beta chain came up a few times. In the authors' methods: Amplification with reference gene primers provided the estimates of nucleated cell counts. The assay was immunoSEQ multiplex PCR, and TCRdb's table has in-frame clones only and misses some. That table furnishes V, J and clone size, whereas the DNA furnished D and trimming. The profile shows about 160,000 clones, approximately 84% of them singletons. This record comes from a study of blood T cell repertoires in COVID-19. Across the whole study: Samples representing acute and convalescent COVID-19 were sourced from the United States, Italy and Spain. In each case, the material was cDNA or gDNA derived from T cells, B-cell-depleted T cells, or PBMCs.

There are 16 residues in the CDR3. With 3 bases removed from V and 0 bases from J, the gap between germline ends came to 14 bases. Germline CDR1 LNHDA, CDR2 SQIVND (reference sequence). This sequence was found in a middle-aged man with acute or convalescent COVID-19. Sequenced sample: peripheral blood. V and J are TRBV19 and TRBJ1-1, with D unclear. The CDR3 sequence: CASSISGGGMNTEAFF. The CDR3 coding sequence is TGTGCCAGTAGTATCTCGGGAGGCGGGATGAACACTGAAGCTTTCTTT.